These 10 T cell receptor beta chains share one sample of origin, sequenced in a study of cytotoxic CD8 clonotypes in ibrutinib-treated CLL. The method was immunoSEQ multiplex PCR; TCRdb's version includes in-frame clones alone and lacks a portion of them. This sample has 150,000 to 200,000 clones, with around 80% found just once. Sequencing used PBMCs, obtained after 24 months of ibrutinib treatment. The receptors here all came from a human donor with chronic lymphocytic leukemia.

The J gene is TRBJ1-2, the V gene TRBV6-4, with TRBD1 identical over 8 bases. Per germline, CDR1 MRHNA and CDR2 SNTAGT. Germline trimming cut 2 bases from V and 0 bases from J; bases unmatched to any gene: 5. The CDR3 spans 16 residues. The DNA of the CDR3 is TGTGCCAGCAGTGACAGGCCAGGGGGCTCTAACTATGGCTACACCTTC. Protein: CASSDRPGGSNYGYTF.

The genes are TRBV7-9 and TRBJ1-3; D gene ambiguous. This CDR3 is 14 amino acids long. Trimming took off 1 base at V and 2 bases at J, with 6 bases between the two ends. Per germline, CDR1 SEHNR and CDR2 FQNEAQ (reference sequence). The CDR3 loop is CASSLGGTGNTIYF. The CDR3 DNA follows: TGTGCCAGCAGCTTAGGCGGTACTGGAAACACCATATATTTT.

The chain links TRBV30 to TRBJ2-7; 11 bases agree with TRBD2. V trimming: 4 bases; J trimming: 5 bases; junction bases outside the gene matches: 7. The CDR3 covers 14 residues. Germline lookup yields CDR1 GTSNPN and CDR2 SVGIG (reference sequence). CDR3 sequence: CAWKVAGGPHEQYF. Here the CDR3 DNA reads TGTGCCTGGAAAGTAGCGGGAGGGCCCCACGAGCAGTACTTC.

The CDR3 reads CASSPLQGDTEAFF. The CDR3 coding sequence is TGTGCCAGCTCACCCCTACAGGGGGACACTGAAGCTTTCTTT. The chain couples TRBV18 to TRBJ1-1, with 8 bases aligning to TRBD1. This CDR3 has 14 residues. With V trimmed by 3 bases and J by 3 bases, 3 bases remained unmatched. Looked up from germline, CDR1 is KGHSH and CDR2 is LQKENI.

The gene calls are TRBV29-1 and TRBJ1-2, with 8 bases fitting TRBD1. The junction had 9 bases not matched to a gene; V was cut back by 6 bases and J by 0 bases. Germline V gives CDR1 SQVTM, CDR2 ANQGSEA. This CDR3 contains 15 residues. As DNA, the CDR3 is TGCAGCGTGGGACAGGAACAAAACGCTAACTATGGCTACACCTTC. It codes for CSVGQEQNANYGYTF.

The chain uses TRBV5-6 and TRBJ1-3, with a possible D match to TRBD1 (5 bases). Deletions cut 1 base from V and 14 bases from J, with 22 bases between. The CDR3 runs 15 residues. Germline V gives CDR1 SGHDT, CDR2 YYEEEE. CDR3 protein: CASSLRGTSFSGLYF. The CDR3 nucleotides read TGTGCCAGCAGCTTGAGAGGGACGTCTTTCTCTGGACTATATTTT. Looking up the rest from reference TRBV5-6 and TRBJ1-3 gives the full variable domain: DAGVTQSPTHLIKTRGQQVTLRCSPKSGHDTVSWYQQALGQGPQFIFQYYEEEERQRGNFPDRFSGHQFPNYSSELNVNALLLGDSALYLCASSLRGTSFSGLYFGEGSWLTVV.

The CDR3 spells CASSVAAGPGQPQHF. In DNA form, the CDR3 reads TGTGCCAGCAGCGTAGCGGCAGGGCCGGGGCAGCCCCAGCATTTT. V is TRBV9 and J is TRBJ1-5, with D perhaps TRBD1 (5 bases). Germline-derived CDR1 and CDR2 are SGDLS and YYNGEE. The CDR3 covers 15 residues. Trimming removed 0 bases from V and 7 bases from J, with 14 bases in between.

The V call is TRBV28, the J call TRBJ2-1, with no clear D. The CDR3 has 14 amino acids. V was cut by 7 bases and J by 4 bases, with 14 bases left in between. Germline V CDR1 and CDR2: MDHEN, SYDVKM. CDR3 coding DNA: TGTGCCAGCACCAAACCTGGGGTATACAATGAGCAGTTCTTC. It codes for CASTKPGVYNEQFF.

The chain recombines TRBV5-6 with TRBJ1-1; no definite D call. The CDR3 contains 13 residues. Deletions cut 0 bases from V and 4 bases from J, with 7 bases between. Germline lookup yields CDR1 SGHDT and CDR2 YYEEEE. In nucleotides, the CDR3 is TGTGCCAGCAGCTTGGATCCGACCACTGAAGCTTTCTTT. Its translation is CASSLDPTTEAFF.

Written as DNA, the CDR3 is TGTGCCAGCAGTTCGGGCAATCCTTCCTACGAGCAGTACTTC. Protein: CASSSGNPSYEQYF. The chain joins TRBV27 to TRBJ2-7; D is undetermined. With 4 bases removed from V and 1 base from J, the gap between germline ends came to 11 bases. There are 14 residues in the CDR3. CDR1 is MNHEY, CDR2 SMNVEV, per germline (reference sequence).